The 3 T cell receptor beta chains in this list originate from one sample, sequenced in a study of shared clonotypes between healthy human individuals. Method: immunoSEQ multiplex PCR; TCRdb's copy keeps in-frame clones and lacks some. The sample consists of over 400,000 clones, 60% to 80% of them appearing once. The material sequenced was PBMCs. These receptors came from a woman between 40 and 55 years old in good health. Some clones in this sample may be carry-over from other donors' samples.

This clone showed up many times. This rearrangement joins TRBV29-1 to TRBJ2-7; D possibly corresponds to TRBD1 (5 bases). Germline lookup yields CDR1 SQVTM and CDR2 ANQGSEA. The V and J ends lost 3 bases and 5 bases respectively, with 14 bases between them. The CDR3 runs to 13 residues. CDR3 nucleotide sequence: TGCAGCGTTGACCAGGGCGACGGCGACGAGCAGTACTTC. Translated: CSVDQGDGDEQYF.

The CDR3 is CASSPSSGDQPQHF. For the CDR3, the DNA is TGTGCCAGCAGCCCCTCAAGTGGGGATCAGCCCCAGCATTTT. The rearrangement links TRBV6-6 to TRBJ1-5; D gene unclear. Germline V gene data show CDR1 as MNHNY and CDR2 as SVGAGI (reference sequence). This CDR3 has 14 amino acids. V lost 6 bases and J lost 5, with 14 bases in between.

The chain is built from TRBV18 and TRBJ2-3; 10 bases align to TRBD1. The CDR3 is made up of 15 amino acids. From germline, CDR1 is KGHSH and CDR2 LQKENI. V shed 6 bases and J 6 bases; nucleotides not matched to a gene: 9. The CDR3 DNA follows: TGTGCCAGCTCCCTGGTGGGACAGGGGTACGATACGCAGTATTTT. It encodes CASSLVGQGYDTQYF.